The 3 T cell receptor beta chains given below trace back to one sample, sequenced in a study of T cell repertoires in cytomegalovirus infection (dated by TCRdb to the late 2010s). No antigens are known for them. The label giving this sample's treatment or condition can be read as: in vitro stimulation with specific CMV peptide epitopes to enrich CMV-specific T cells. TCRdb shows the sequencer as Illumina HiSeq 1500. TCRdb reanalyzed the raw reads on its own, using fastp at Q25 for trimming and MiXCR for clone calling, and kept in-frame beta chains. Rows matching on CDR3 protein sequence are summarized as one entry with the most common DNA and genes. This sample holds about 700,000 distinct CDR3 sequences; 30% to 35% were observed only once. The ten largest clones add up to 18% of the sample. Here the sequenced sample was cultured PBMCs, taken from culture after CMV antigen stimulation. These receptors were taken from a human donor in good health (CMV status not recorded). Some clones in this sample may be carry-over from other donors' samples.

The J gene is TRBJ1-4, the V gene TRBV7-6; 10 positions agree with TRBD1. CDR3 length: 17 residues. The J segment lost 5 bases and the V segment lost 1 base, leaving 7 bases of the junction unmatched. Germline assignment: CDR1 SGHVS and CDR2 FNYEAQ. CDR3 nucleotide sequence: TGTGCCAGCAGCTTAGAGGTGTTGGGACAGGGGAATGAAAAACTGTTTTTT. Its protein is CASSLEVLGQGNEKLFF.

This clonotype was recorded once. The rearrangement links TRBV19 to TRBJ2-7; no reliable D call. With 7 bases removed from V and 4 bases from J, the gap between germline ends came to 11 bases. The CDR3 has 12 residues. The germline V gene has CDR1 LNHDA and CDR2 SQIVND (reference sequence). The CDR3 DNA is TGTGCCAGTACGGGTGACGGGTACGAGCAGTACTTC. Amino acids: CASTGDGYEQYF. The full variable domain, with the rest looked up from reference TRBV19 and TRBJ2-7, is DGGITQSPKYLFRKEGQNVTLSCEQNLNHDAMYWYRQDPGQGLRLIYYSQIVNDFQKGDIAEGYSVSREKKESFPLTVTSAQKNPTAFYLCASTGDGYEQYFGPGTRLTVT.

This clonotype was recorded only once. The chain's CDR3 is CASSLGTLGTYNEQFF. Written as DNA, the CDR3 is TGTGCCAGCAGCTTGGGCACCCTGGGCACCTACAATGAGCAGTTCTTC. The gene calls are TRBV7-4 and TRBJ2-1; D ambiguous. V shed 3 bases and J shed 2 bases, with 14 bases lying between them. The germline V gene has CDR1 SGHVT and CDR2 SQSDAQ. The CDR3 consists of 16 residues.